The entry below gives a single TCR beta chain sequence along with its context. Its antigen is as yet unknown. This CDR3 contains 15 residues. CDR1 is SGHRS and CDR2 is YFSETQ in the germline V gene. Deletions cut 4 bases from V and 3 bases from J, with 16 bases between. These data belong to a study of blood T cells in healthy people across ages. General study findings and limits: Expanded clonotype shifts may have been confounded, as the donors had an unknown CMV status. It was the long-lived donors that had more naive CD4+ cells and higher diversity than aged donors.

Through a sample-barcoded 5' primer and a J-beta primer mix, a second PCR was run for roughly 7 to 11 cycles. Individual samples furnished no less than 3 million CDR3-containing paired-end reads apiece. Each CDR3 protein is one row after TCRdb ran MiXCR on the 5' RACE reads. The data contain 1.6 million or so distinct CDR3 sequences, almost 35% of them seen just once; the ten biggest clones take up around 11%. V is TRBV5-1 and J is TRBJ1-2, with D possibly matching TRBD1 (5 bases). The sequenced sample consisted of blood. This receptor was identified in a woman aged 25 to 39 in good health. CDR3 protein: CASSPRVGSYYGYTF. DNA for the CDR3: TGCGCCAGCAGCCCCAGGGTAGGGTCCTACTATGGCTACACCTTC.